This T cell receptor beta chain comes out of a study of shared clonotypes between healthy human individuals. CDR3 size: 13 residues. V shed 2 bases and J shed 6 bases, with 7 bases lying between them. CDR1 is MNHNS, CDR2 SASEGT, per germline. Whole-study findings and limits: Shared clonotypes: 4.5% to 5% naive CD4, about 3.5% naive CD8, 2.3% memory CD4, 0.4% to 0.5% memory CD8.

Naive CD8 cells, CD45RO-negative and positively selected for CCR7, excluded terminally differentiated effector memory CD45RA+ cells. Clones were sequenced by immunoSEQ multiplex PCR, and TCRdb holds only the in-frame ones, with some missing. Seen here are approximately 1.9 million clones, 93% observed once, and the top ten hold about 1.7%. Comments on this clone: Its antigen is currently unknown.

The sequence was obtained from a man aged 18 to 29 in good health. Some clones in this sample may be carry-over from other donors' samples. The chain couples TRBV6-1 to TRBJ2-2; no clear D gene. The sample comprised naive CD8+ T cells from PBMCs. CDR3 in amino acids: CASSELRSGELFF. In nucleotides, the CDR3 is TGTGCCAGCAGTGAATTGAGGTCCGGGGAGCTGTTTTTT.